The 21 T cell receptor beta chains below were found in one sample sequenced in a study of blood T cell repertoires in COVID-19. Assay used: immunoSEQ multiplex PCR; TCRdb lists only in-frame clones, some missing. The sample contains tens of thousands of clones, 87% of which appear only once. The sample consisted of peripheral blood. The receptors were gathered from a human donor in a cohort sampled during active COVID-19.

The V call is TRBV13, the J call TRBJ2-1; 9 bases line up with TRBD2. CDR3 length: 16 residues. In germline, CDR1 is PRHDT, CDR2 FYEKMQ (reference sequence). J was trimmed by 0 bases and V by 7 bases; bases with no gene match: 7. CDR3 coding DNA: TGTGCCAGCAATAGACTAGCGGCGAGCTCCTACAATGAGCAGTTCTTC. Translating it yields CASNRLAASSYNEQFF.

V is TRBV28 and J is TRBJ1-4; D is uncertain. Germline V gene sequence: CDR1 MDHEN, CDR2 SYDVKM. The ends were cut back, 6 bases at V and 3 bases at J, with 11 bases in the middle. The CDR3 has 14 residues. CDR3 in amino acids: CASSSGGPNEKLFF. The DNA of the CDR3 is TGTGCCAGCAGCAGTGGTGGTCCTAATGAAAAACTGTTTTTT. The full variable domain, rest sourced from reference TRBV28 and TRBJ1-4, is DVKVTQSSRYLVKRTGEKVFLECVQDMDHENMFWYRQDPGLGLRLIYFSYDVKMKEKGDIPEGYSVSREKKERFSLILESASTNQTSMYLCASSSGGPNEKLFFGSGTQLSVL.

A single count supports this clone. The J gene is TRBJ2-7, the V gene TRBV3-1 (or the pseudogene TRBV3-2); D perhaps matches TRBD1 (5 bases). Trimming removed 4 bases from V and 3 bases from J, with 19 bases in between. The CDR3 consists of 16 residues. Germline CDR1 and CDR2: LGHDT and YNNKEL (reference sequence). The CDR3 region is CASSPPQGISGYEQYF. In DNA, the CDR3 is TGTGCCAGCAGCCCCCCCCAGGGAATATCGGGCTACGAGCAGTACTTC.

The CDR3 DNA follows: TGTGCCAGCAGCCGTGACAGGATTGATGAGCAGTTCTTC. It codes for CASSRDRIDEQFF. The chain is built from TRBV7-6 and TRBJ2-1; D is possibly TRBD1 (6 bases). The germline CDR1 and CDR2 sequences are SGHVS and FNYEAQ. The CDR3 consists of 13 residues. Deletions cut 5 bases from V and 8 bases from J, with 13 bases between.

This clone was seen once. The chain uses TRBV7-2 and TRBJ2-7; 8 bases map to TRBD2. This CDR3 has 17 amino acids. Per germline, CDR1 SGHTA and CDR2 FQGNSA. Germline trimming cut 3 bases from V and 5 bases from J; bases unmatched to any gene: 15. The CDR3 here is CASSLPPGAAGEDEQYF. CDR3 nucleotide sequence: TGTGCCAGCAGCTTGCCGCCGGGGGCAGCGGGAGAAGACGAGCAGTACTTC.

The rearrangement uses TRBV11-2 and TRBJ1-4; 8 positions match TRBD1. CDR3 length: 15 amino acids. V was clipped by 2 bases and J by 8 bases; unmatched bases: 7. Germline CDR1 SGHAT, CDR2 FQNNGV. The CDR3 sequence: CASSLIRGPIEKLFF. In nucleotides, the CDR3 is TGTGCCAGCAGCTTAATCAGGGGGCCCATCGAAAAACTGTTTTTT.

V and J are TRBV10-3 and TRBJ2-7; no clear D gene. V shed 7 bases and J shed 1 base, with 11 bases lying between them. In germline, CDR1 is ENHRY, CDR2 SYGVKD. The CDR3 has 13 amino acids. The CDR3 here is CAITSQASYEQYF. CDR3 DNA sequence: TGTGCCATCACCAGTCAGGCTTCCTACGAGCAGTACTTC.

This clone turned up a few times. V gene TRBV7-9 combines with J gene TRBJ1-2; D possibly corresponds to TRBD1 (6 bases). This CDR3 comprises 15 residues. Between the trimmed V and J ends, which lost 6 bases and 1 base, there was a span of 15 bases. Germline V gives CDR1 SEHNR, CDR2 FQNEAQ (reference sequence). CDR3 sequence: CASSSQGVVNYGYTF. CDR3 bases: TGTGCCAGCAGTTCACAGGGTGTCGTTAACTATGGCTACACCTTC.

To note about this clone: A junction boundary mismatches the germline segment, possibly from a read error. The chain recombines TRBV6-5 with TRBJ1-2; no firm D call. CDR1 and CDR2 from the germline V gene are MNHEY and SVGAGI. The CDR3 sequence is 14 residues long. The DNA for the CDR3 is TGTGCCAGCAGTGACTCCGGCGGTAACTATGGCTACACCTTC. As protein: CASSDSGGNYGYTF.

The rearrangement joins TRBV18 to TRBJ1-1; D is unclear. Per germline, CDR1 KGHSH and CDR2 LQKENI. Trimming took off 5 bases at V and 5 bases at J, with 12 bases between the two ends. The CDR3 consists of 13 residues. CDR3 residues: CASSAAGATEAFF. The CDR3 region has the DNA TGTGCCAGCTCAGCAGCGGGCGCAACTGAAGCTTTCTTT. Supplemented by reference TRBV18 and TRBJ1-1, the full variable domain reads NAGVMQNPRHLVRRRGQEARLRCSPMKGHSHVYWYRQLPEEGLKFMVYLQKENIIDESGMPKERFSAEFPKEGPSILRIQQVVRGDSAAYFCASSAAGATEAFFGQGTRLTVV.

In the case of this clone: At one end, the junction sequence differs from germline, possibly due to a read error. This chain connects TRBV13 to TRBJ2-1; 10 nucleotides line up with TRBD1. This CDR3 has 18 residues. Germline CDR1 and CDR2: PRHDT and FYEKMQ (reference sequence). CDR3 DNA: TGTGCCAGCAGCATAGGCTTTATGGGACAGGGGATCTCGAATGAGCAGTTCTTC. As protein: CASSIGFMGQGISNEQFF.

CDR3 sequence: CASSWNSAETQYF. The CDR3 DNA is TGTGCCAGCAGCTGGAATAGCGCGGAGACCCAGTACTTC. This chain links TRBV7-6 with TRBJ2-5, with D possibly TRBD2 on 5 matching bases. The CDR3 length is 13 residues. The germline V gene has CDR1 SGHVS and CDR2 FNYEAQ. Between the trimmed V and J ends, which lost 4 bases and 5 bases, there was a span of 11 bases.

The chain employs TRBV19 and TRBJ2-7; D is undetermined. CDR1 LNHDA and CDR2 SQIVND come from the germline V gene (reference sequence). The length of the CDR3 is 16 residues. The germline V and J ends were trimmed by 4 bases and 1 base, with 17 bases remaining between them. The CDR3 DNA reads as TGTGCCAGTAGTACTTCTTCGACACGTACATCCTACGAGCAGTACTTC. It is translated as CASSTSSTRTSYEQYF.

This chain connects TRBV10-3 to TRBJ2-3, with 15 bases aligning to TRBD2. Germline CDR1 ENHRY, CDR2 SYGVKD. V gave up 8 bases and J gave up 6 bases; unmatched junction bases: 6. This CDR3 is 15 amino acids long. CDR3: CAIGKGLAGGDTQYF. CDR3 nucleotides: TGTGCCATCGGAAAAGGACTAGCGGGAGGGGATACGCAGTATTTT.

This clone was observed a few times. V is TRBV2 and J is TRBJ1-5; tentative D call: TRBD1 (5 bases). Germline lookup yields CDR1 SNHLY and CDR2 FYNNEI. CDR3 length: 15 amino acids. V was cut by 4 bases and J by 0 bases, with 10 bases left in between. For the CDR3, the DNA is TGTGCCAGCAGTGTAGGAGGGGTTAGCAATCAGCCCCAGCATTTT. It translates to CASSVGGVSNQPQHF.

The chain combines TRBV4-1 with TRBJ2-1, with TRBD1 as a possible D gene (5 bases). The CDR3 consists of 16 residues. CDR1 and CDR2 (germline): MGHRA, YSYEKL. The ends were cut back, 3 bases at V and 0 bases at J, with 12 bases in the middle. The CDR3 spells CASSQVDILSYNEQFF. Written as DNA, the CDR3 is TGCGCCAGCAGCCAGGTGGACATCCTCTCCTACAATGAGCAGTTCTTC.

CDR3 sequence: CASSLGPGDYGYTF. The CDR3 region has the DNA TGTGCCAGCAGCTTGGGCCCCGGGGACTATGGCTACACCTTC. This chain uses TRBV5-5 with TRBJ1-2; D is unclear. Germline V CDR1 and CDR2: SGHKS, YYEKEE (reference sequence). The V end was cut by 0 bases, the J end by 3 bases, with 9 bases between. CDR3 size: 14 residues.

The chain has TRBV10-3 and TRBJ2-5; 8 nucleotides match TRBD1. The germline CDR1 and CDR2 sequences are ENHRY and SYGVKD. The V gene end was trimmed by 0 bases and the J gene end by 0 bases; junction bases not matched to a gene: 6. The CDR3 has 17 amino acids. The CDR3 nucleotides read TGTGCCATCAGTGAGTCCAGGGGGCAAAGGGACCAAGAGACCCAGTACTTC. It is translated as CAISESRGQRDQETQYF.

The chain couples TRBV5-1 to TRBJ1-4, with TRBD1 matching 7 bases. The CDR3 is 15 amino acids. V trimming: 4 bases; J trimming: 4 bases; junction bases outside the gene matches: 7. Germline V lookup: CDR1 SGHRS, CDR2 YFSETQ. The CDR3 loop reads CASSQPGQSNEKLFF. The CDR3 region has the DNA TGCGCCAGCAGCCAGCCGGGACAGAGTAATGAAAAACTGTTTTTT.

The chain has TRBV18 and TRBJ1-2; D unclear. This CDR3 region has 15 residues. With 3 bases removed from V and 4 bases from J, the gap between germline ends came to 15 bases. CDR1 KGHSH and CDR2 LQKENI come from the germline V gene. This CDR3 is CASSPPGLTSYGYTF. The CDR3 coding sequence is TGTGCCAGCTCACCCCCGGGCCTTACTAGCTATGGCTACACCTTC.

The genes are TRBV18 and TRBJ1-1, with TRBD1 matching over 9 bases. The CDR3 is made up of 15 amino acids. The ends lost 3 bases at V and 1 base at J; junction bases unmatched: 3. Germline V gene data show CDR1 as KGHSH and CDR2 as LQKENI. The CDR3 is CASSPSGQGNTEAFF. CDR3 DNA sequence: TGTGCCAGCTCACCCTCGGGACAGGGGAACACTGAAGCTTTCTTT.